Each of the 25 T cell receptor beta chains below was sequenced from the same sample in a study of blood T cell repertoires in COVID-19 (TCRdb year 2020). The library was produced with the immunoSEQ multiplex PCR assay. TCRdb holds this immuneACCESS table with in-frame rearrangements only. Some clones are missing; in checked studies, unresolved V genes explain under half, and the rest has no known cause. The sample table lists more than 30,000 clones, less than 85% of them with a count of one. The biggest ten clones account for approximately 15% of the sample. Sequencing input: peripheral blood. Receptor source: a woman aged 70-85 years with acute or convalescent COVID-19.

V is TRBV24-1 and J is TRBJ2-2; 9 bases are shared with TRBD1. The CDR3 length is 16 residues. Unmatched junction bases numbered 7, after V lost 3 bases and J lost 6 bases. Per the germline V gene, CDR1 is KGHDR and CDR2 is SFDVKD. CDR3 DNA sequence: TGTGCCACCAGTGATCCCCGGGACAGGGATCCCGGGGAGCTGTTTTTT. Encoded protein: CATSDPRDRDPGELFF.

This clone was found a few times. The chain combines TRBV5-6 with TRBJ2-7; 7 bases fit TRBD1. Per germline, CDR1 SGHDT and CDR2 YYEEEE. The CDR3 consists of 13 residues. The V and J ends lost 3 bases and 3 bases, in that order; junction bases with no gene match: 3. CDR3 in DNA: TGTGCCAGCAGCTACCGGGACAGCTACGAGCAGTACTTC. Encoded protein: CASSYRDSYEQYF.

The chain has TRBV7-9 and TRBJ1-3; the D gene is possibly TRBD1 (5 bases). The CDR3 runs to 15 residues. Germline CDR1 and CDR2: SEHNR and FQNEAQ (reference sequence). Trimming removed 4 bases at V and 0 bases at J, with 10 bases between. The DNA of the CDR3 is TGTGCCAGCAGCTCTAGGGGAAGCTCTGGAAACACCATATATTTT. It encodes CASSSRGSSGNTIYF.

The chain uses TRBV4-2 and TRBJ1-1; D is unresolved. This CDR3 comprises 17 residues. Germline V gene data show CDR1 as LGHNA and CDR2 as YNFKEQ. Trimming left V 5 bases short and J 0 bases short, with 19 bases between. DNA of the CDR3: TGTGCCAGCAGCTCACCTGGGTGGGGAGGGATGAACACTGAAGCTTTCTTT. It specifies CASSSPGWGGMNTEAFF.

In its sample, this clone was seen once. The same CDR3 also results from other DNA sequences found in this sample. The gene calls are TRBV19 and TRBJ1-1; TRBD1 aligns across 7 bases. Germline V gene sequence: CDR1 LNHDA, CDR2 SQIVND (reference sequence). V was pared by 3 bases and J by 3 bases, with 1 base of the junction left unmatched. This CDR3 has 13 residues. The CDR3 nucleotides are TGTGCCAGTAGTATCGACAGGGACACTGAAGCTTTCTTT. Translated, it gives CASSIDRDTEAFF.

This clone was counted once. The chain links TRBV19 to TRBJ2-1, with D tentatively TRBD1 (6 bases). This CDR3 has 19 residues. V was trimmed by 0 bases and J by 0 bases, leaving 18 bases between them. Germline CDR1 is LNHDA and CDR2 is SQIVND (reference sequence). The CDR3 sequence is CASSIDVLGGRYSYNEQFF. For the CDR3, the DNA is TGTGCCAGTAGTATAGATGTGTTAGGGGGACGGTACTCCTACAATGAGCAGTTCTTC. The entire variable domain, with the rest obtained from reference TRBV19 and TRBJ2-1, is as follows: DGGITQSPKYLFRKEGQNVTLSCEQNLNHDAMYWYRQDPGQGLRLIYYSQIVNDFQKGDIAEGYSVSREKKESFPLTVTSAQKNPTAFYLCASSIDVLGGRYSYNEQFFGPGTRLTVL.

CDR3 in amino acids: CASSVDSGPTEAFF. In DNA form, the CDR3 reads TGTGCCAGCAGCGTCGACAGCGGGCCGACTGAAGCTTTCTTT. V is TRBV5-4 and J is TRBJ1-1; D perhaps matches TRBD1 (5 bases). Per the germline V gene, CDR1 is SGHNT and CDR2 is YYREEE (reference sequence). The CDR3 sequence is 14 residues long. V dropped 4 bases and J dropped 5 bases, with 15 bases sitting between them.

This chain uses TRBV12-3 or TRBV12-4 with TRBJ2-3; D gene ambiguous. V lost 6 bases, J lost 6 bases, and 10 bases lay in between. CDR3 length: 12 amino acids. CDR3 loop: CASRGSGDTQYF. The CDR3 DNA reads as TGTGCCAGCAGGGGCTCTGGGGATACGCAGTATTTT.

V gene TRBV6-6 combines with J gene TRBJ2-1; D is perhaps TRBD2 (5 bases). This CDR3 region has 11 residues. The V end was cut by 8 bases, the J end by 10 bases, with 12 bases between. CDR1 is MNHNY and CDR2 is SVGAGI in the germline V gene (reference sequence). The CDR3, as DNA: TGTGCCAGCTGGACGGGGATGGAGCAGTTCTTC. It translates to CASWTGMEQFF.

This chain uses TRBV5-6 with TRBJ1-1; D gene ambiguous. The V and J ends lost 0 bases and 1 base respectively, with 7 bases between them. The CDR3 spans 14 residues. Germline CDR1 is SGHDT and CDR2 is YYEEEE. CDR3 in amino acids: CASSLGLPNTEAFF. The CDR3, as DNA: TGTGCCAGCAGCTTGGGACTCCCGAACACTGAAGCTTTCTTT.

This chain joins TRBV4-2 and TRBJ2-2, with a tentative D call TRBD2 (7 bases). In germline, CDR1 is LGHNA, CDR2 YNFKEQ. CDR3 length: 15 residues. Trimming removed 4 bases at V and 4 bases at J, with 13 bases between. CDR3 in DNA: TGTGCCAGCAGCCCAGGGGACTATTCCACCGGGGAGCTGTTTTTT. As protein: CASSPGDYSTGELFF.

This clone was counted only a few times. V and J are TRBV28 and TRBJ2-7; 7 bases line up with TRBD2. CDR3 size: 13 residues. V shed 6 bases and J 1 base; nucleotides not matched to a gene: 3. From germline, CDR1 is MDHEN and CDR2 SYDVKM. The CDR3 sequence: CASSPSGSYEQYF. Here the CDR3 DNA reads TGTGCCAGCAGCCCTAGCGGATCCTACGAGCAGTACTTC.

This clone was counted a single time. The gene calls are TRBV7-6 and TRBJ2-6, with a weak D call TRBD1 (6 bases). This CDR3 is 20 amino acids long. Per the germline V gene, CDR1 is SGHVS and CDR2 is FNYEAQ. Trimming stripped 1 base from V and 0 bases from J, with 19 bases between. DNA of the CDR3: TGTGCCAGCAGCTTAGTCGGGGTAGGGGGTCCCTACTCTGGGGCCAACGTCCTGACTTTC. Residues: CASSLVGVGGPYSGANVLTF.

The chain combines TRBV4-1 with TRBJ2-3; no clear D. V was shortened by 1 base and J by 0 bases, with 5 bases between the two germline ends. CDR1 and CDR2 from the germline V gene are MGHRA and YSYEKL. The CDR3 is 14 amino acids. The CDR3: CASSQGASTDTQYF. The CDR3 DNA reads TGCGCCAGCAGCCAAGGGGCTAGCACAGATACGCAGTATTTT.

The chain carries TRBV18 and TRBJ2-5, with 13 bases identical to TRBD2. This CDR3 spans 18 amino acids. In germline, CDR1 is KGHSH, CDR2 LQKENI. V was pared by 3 bases and J by 0 bases, with 7 bases of the junction left unmatched. For the CDR3, the DNA is TGTGCCAGCTCACCCCGACTAGCGGGGGGTATGTACCAAGAGACCCAGTACTTC. This gives the protein CASSPRLAGGMYQETQYF.

The chain recombines TRBV2 with TRBJ1-6; TRBD1 matches at 10 bases. Unmatched junction bases numbered 7, after V lost 3 bases and J lost 8 bases. The germline CDR1 and CDR2 sequences are SNHLY and FYNNEI. The CDR3 runs 16 residues. CDR3 loop: CASSERATGGDSPLHF. The CDR3 DNA reads as TGTGCCAGCAGTGAGAGAGCGACAGGGGGCGATTCACCCCTCCACTTT.

This CDR3 is CASRAGFNTEAFF. As DNA, the CDR3 is TGTGCCAGCAGGGCGGGGTTCAACACTGAAGCTTTCTTT. The rearrangement joins TRBV6-5 to TRBJ1-1; D gene unclear. V was clipped by 6 bases and J by 2 bases, with 10 bases between them. The CDR3 loop spans 13 amino acids. CDR1 is MNHEY, CDR2 SVGAGI, per germline.

In this sample, this clone is hyperexpanded (1% or more). The chain uses TRBV9 and TRBJ2-1, with 7 bases that match TRBD2. The length of the CDR3 is 13 residues. V was clipped by 2 bases and J by 6 bases; unmatched bases: 2. Germline CDR1 SGDLS, CDR2 YYNGEE. The CDR3 DNA sequence: TGTGCCAGCAGCGTGGGGGGGATCAATGAGCAGTTCTTC. Residues: CASSVGGINEQFF.

The chain links TRBV19 to TRBJ2-2, with D tentatively TRBD2 (6 bases). V was cut by 6 bases and J by 6 bases, with 14 bases left in between. The CDR3 has 14 amino acids. CDR1 and CDR2 (germline): LNHDA, SQIVND (reference sequence). In DNA, the CDR3 is TGTGCCAGTAGCCATTGGGGGGAACCCGGGGAGCTGTTTTTT. It is translated as CASSHWGEPGELFF.

The rearrangement links TRBV10-3 to TRBJ2-3; D might be TRBD2 (6 bases). Germline CDR1 reads ENHRY; CDR2 reads SYGVKD. CDR3 length equals 15 residues. The germline V and J ends were trimmed by 2 bases and 5 bases, with 14 bases remaining between them. The CDR3 DNA sequence: TGTGCCATCAGTGAGCCGGAGGGGCTAGGAGATACGCAGTATTTT. Protein: CAISEPEGLGDTQYF.

The chain couples TRBV4-1 to TRBJ1-2; D is undetermined. With 0 bases removed from V and 0 bases from J, the gap between germline ends came to 11 bases. The V gene's germline CDR1 is MGHRA and CDR2 YSYEKL. This CDR3 is built from 16 residues. In nucleotides, the CDR3 is TGCGCCAGCAGCCAAGAGCCAGGCCAAGCTAACTATGGCTACACCTTC. It codes for CASSQEPGQANYGYTF.

The genes are TRBV18 and TRBJ2-3, with a weak D call TRBD2 (6 bases). CDR1 and CDR2 (germline): KGHSH, LQKENI. The CDR3 is 14 residues long. The V end was cut by 3 bases, the J end by 4 bases, with 11 bases between. The CDR3 is CASSPRVAADTQYF. The CDR3 DNA reads TGTGCCAGCTCACCTCGGGTAGCGGCAGATACGCAGTATTTT.

The chain combines TRBV25-1 with TRBJ2-5, with unresolved D. The germline CDR1 and CDR2 sequences are MGHDK and SYGVNS. V was trimmed by 4 bases and J by 4 bases, leaving 10 bases between them. This CDR3 region has 13 residues. The CDR3 here is CASSAAARETQYF. CDR3 nucleotide sequence: TGTGCCAGCAGTGCGGCGGCGCGAGAGACCCAGTACTTC.

The V and J genes are TRBV29-1 and TRBJ1-1; D is unclear. V was trimmed by 5 bases and J by 7 bases, leaving 11 bases between them. The CDR3 contains 11 residues. Germline CDR1 is SQVTM and CDR2 is ANQGSEA. The CDR3: CSVPTENEAFF. The DNA of the CDR3 is TGCAGCGTTCCAACGGAGAATGAAGCTTTCTTT. The whole variable domain, remainder taken from reference TRBV29-1 and TRBJ1-1, is SAVISQKPSRDICQRGTSLTIQCQVDSQVTMMFWYRQQPGQSLTLIATANQGSEATYESGFVIDKFPISRPNLTFSTLTVSNMSPEDSSIYLCSVPTENEAFFGQGTRLTVV.

The table lists this clone with a count of one. The chain uses TRBV10-3 and TRBJ2-7; 9 nucleotides align to TRBD1. CDR1 is ENHRY, CDR2 SYGVKD, per germline. The length of the CDR3 is 12 residues. J gave up 8 bases and V 6 bases, and 5 bases lay outside the gene matches. CDR3 amino acids: CAISGTGGKQYF. As DNA, the CDR3 is TGTGCCATCAGCGGAACAGGGGGCAAGCAGTACTTC.